The next 15 T cell receptor beta chains were all read from a single sample in a study of T cell repertoires in cytomegalovirus infection (dated by TCRdb to about 2019). Sequencing relied on an Illumina HiSeq 1500. TCRdb reworked the public reads: Q25 trimming with fastp, MiXCR clone assembly, productive beta chains retained. CDR3 protein sequences are deduplicated, and each keeps its most common genes and DNA. The table for this sample lists about 200,000 distinct CDR3 sequences; roughly 9.8% of them were counted only once. Approximately 4.2% of the sample rests with the top ten. Input material: PBMCs. These receptors came from a human donor in good health (CMV status not recorded). Some clones in this sample may be carry-over from other donors' samples.

The chain links TRBV4-2 to TRBJ2-5; 7 positions match TRBD2. The CDR3 spans 17 residues. Germline CDR1 and CDR2: LGHNA and YNFKEQ. After removal of 1 base from V and 2 bases from J, the junction contained 10 bases not matched to a gene. CDR3 sequence: CASSQGASGALQETQYF. The CDR3, as DNA: TGTGCCAGCAGCCAAGGGGCTAGCGGTGCCCTTCAAGAGACCCAGTACTTC.

This clonotype was seen only a few times. J is TRBJ2-5 and V is TRBV5-6, with no clear D. This CDR3 contains 13 residues. V shed 1 base and J shed 3 bases, with 7 bases lying between them. Germline values: CDR1 SGHDT, CDR2 YYEEEE. CDR3: CASSLRDEETQYF. The CDR3 coding sequence is TGTGCCAGCAGCTTGAGGGATGAAGAGACCCAGTACTTC. Filled out from reference TRBV5-6 and TRBJ2-5, the complete variable domain reads DAGVTQSPTHLIKTRGQQVTLRCSPKSGHDTVSWYQQALGQGPQFIFQYYEEEERQRGNFPDRFSGHQFPNYSSELNVNALLLGDSALYLCASSLRDEETQYFGPGTRLLVL.

The CDR3 is CASSVAPQGRLHNEQFF. The CDR3 region has the DNA TGTGCCAGCAGCGTAGCTCCCCAGGGGAGGCTACACAATGAGCAGTTCTTC. This chain joins TRBV9 and TRBJ2-1; D possibly uses TRBD1 or TRBD2 (6 bases each). The V gene lost 0 bases and the J gene lost 5 bases, with 18 bases spanning the gap. Germline assignment: CDR1 SGDLS and CDR2 YYNGEE. The CDR3 is made up of 17 amino acids.

The sample holds many counts of this clonotype. The chain has TRBV11-3 and TRBJ2-7; the D is unclear. Germline assignment: CDR1 SGHNT and CDR2 YENEEA. CDR3 size: 13 residues. V lost 6 bases and J lost 5, with 14 bases in between. The CDR3 DNA reads TGTGCCAGCAGTTACTCAGCGACGGACGAGCAGTACTTC. This encodes CASSYSATDEQYF.

This clonotype was found many times. The V and J genes are TRBV7-2 and TRBJ2-3; D is possibly TRBD2 (5 bases). There are 14 residues in the CDR3. Germline CDR1 SGHTA, CDR2 FQGNSA. The ends were cut back, 1 base at V and 9 bases at J, with 14 bases in the middle. The CDR3 sequence: CASSLEDGIGTQYF. The CDR3 nucleotides are TGTGCCAGCAGCTTAGAGGACGGGATCGGGACGCAGTATTTT.

This clonotype was detected once. A much larger clone differs by one base, so this may be a read error. The genes are TRBV28 and TRBJ1-1; 7 nucleotides align to TRBD1. Looked up from germline, CDR1 is MDHEN and CDR2 is SYDVKM. The CDR3 loop spans 15 amino acids. This CDR3 is CASSRPGQRNTEASF. The DNA for the CDR3 is TGTGCCAGCAGCCGTCCGGGACAGCGGAACACTGAAGCTTCCTTT.

This clonotype was seen ten or more times. The chain uses TRBV6-1 and TRBJ1-5; 9 bases match TRBD1. Germline CDR1 reads MNHNS; CDR2 reads SASEGT. There are 15 residues in the CDR3. The junction had 6 bases not matched to a gene; V was cut back by 5 bases and J by 4 bases. CDR3 region: CASSQGQGQNQPQHF. The CDR3 DNA sequence: TGTGCCAGCAGTCAGGGACAGGGTCAAAATCAGCCCCAGCATTTT.

This clonotype was observed at least ten times. The CDR3 DNA is TGCGCCAGCAGTGAGCCAGCGGGGGAACACGAGCAGTACTTC. Amino acid sequence: CASSEPAGEHEQYF. This sequence joins TRBV10-2 and TRBJ2-7, with 8 bases matching TRBD2. Germline CDR1 and CDR2: WSHSY and SAAADI. V shed 2 bases, J shed 5 bases, and the junction held 5 bases outside the gene matches. The CDR3 extends over 14 amino acids.

The chain links TRBV7-3 to TRBJ2-1, with D possibly TRBD2 on 5 matching bases. V was clipped by 4 bases and J by 9 bases, with 22 bases between them. Germline V gene data show CDR1 as SGHTA and CDR2 as FQGTGA. The CDR3 sequence is 16 residues long. CDR3 sequence reads: CASSSPSASLTGEQFF. In nucleotides, the CDR3 is TGTGCCAGCAGCTCCCCCTCGGCTAGCTTAACGGGTGAGCAGTTCTTC.

This clonotype was counted at least ten times. The gene calls are TRBV7-2 and TRBJ1-1; possible D gene TRBD1, 6 bases. Trimming left V 2 bases short and J 5 bases short, with 15 bases between. Germline V gene lookup returns CDR1 SGHTA and CDR2 FQGNSA. The CDR3 consists of 15 residues. The CDR3 reads CASSLPEQGQTEAFF. Here the CDR3 DNA reads TGTGCCAGCAGCTTACCCGAACAGGGTCAGACTGAAGCTTTCTTT.

J is TRBJ1-5 and V is TRBV19; D may be TRBD1 (6 bases). V was cut by 8 bases and J by 0 bases, with 11 bases left in between. The germline V gene has CDR1 LNHDA and CDR2 SQIVND (reference sequence). The CDR3 is 14 amino acids. CDR3 loop: CASEGGGSNQPQHF. The CDR3 coding sequence is TGTGCCAGTGAAGGAGGGGGTAGCAATCAGCCCCAGCATTTT.

Comment on this clonotype: Being one base from a much bigger clone, this may be a read error. The rearrangement links TRBV12-5 to TRBJ2-1; TRBD1 agrees at 12 bases. Germline CDR1 LGHNT, CDR2 FRNRAP. V gave up 3 bases and J gave up 15 bases; unmatched junction bases: 6. CDR3 length: 13 amino acids. CDR3 coding DNA: TGTGCTAGTGGTTTTGGGGACAGGGGGCGCGTGTTCTTC. Its protein is CASGFGDRGRVFF.

This clonotype came up many times. The genes are TRBV7-9 and TRBJ1-1; 7 bases fit TRBD1. This CDR3 has 15 amino acids. V trimming: 1 base; J trimming: 1 base; junction bases outside the gene matches: 3. Looked up from germline, CDR1 is SEHNR and CDR2 is FQNEAQ (reference sequence). The CDR3 reads CASSLVGDRNTEAFF. The CDR3 nucleotides are TGTGCCAGCAGCTTAGTAGGGGACAGGAACACTGAAGCTTTCTTT.

This clonotype was recorded many times. V gene TRBV6-1 combines with J gene TRBJ2-7; D might be TRBD1 (6 bases). Germline-derived CDR1 and CDR2 are MNHNS and SASEGT. The CDR3 contains 14 residues. The V end was cut by 6 bases, the J end by 2 bases, with 14 bases between. The CDR3, as DNA: TGTGCCAGCAGGGCCGGGACACTGACCTACGAGCAGTACTTC. Translated: CASRAGTLTYEQYF.

This clonotype was counted many times. DNA of the CDR3: TGTGCCAGCAGCTTATGGGGAGGGGTCCTATCTGGGGCCAACGTCCTGACTTTC. This encodes CASSLWGGVLSGANVLTF. The rearrangement uses TRBV7-2 and TRBJ2-6, with 7 bases that match TRBD2. V lost 2 bases, J lost 1 base, and 8 bases stayed unmatched. CDR3 size: 18 residues. CDR1 is SGHTA and CDR2 is FQGNSA in the germline V gene.